Following are 17 T cell receptor beta chains from one sample sequenced in a study of T-cell memory formation after mild COVID-19. TCRdb reanalysed the 5' RACE reads using MiXCR and keeps one entry per CDR3 protein. The table has approximately 390,000 distinct CDR3 sequences, about 17% seen once; the top ten hold about a fifth. The sequencing sample was made of PBMCs or a T cell subset sorted from them (not recorded which). These receptors were obtained from a man between 18 and 29 years old who had mild COVID-19 (a few samples of this study predate the infection). Cell type and time point are not known.

This chain joins TRBV7-2 and TRBJ2-1; no clear D. This CDR3 is built from 15 residues. CDR1 and CDR2 from the germline V gene are SGHTA and FQGNSA. V lost 5 bases and J lost 3, with 14 bases in between. The CDR3 here is CASSGVVSGYNEQFF. The CDR3, as DNA: TGTGCCAGCAGCGGCGTGGTGTCAGGCTACAATGAGCAGTTCTTC.

This clonotype showed up many times. The CDR3 bases are TGTGCCAGCAGCTTGGGTGGGTTCGCCTACGAGCAGTACGTC. The encoded protein is CASSLGGFAYEQYV. This chain joins TRBV5-5 and TRBJ2-7; D is unclear. This CDR3 spans 14 amino acids. The germline CDR1 and CDR2 sequences are SGHKS and YYEKEE (reference sequence). V lost 0 bases and J lost 2, with 9 bases in between.

J is TRBJ2-3 and V is TRBV7-8; 8 bases fit TRBD1. After removal of 7 bases from V and 3 bases from J, the junction contained 15 bases not matched to a gene. This CDR3 has 17 residues. From germline, CDR1 is SGHVS and CDR2 FQNEAQ. The CDR3 region has the DNA TGTGCCAGCAATTCTGCCAACAGGGGGTTATCAACAGATACGCAGTATTTT. Translated: CASNSANRGLSTDTQYF.

This chain links TRBV6-1 with TRBJ1-5; D gene uncertain. V gave up 8 bases and J gave up 1 base, with 18 bases separating them. This CDR3 has 16 residues. The V gene's germline CDR1 is MNHNS and CDR2 SASEGT. CDR3 DNA: TGTGCCAGCCGGTTTCGGGAAAGGGCGAGCAATCAGCCCCAGCATTTT. Its translation is CASRFRERASNQPQHF.

The V call is TRBV7-9, the J call TRBJ2-3; D call uncertain. Trimming cost V 5 bases and J 8 bases, with 14 bases left between them. The CDR3 has 13 residues. Per germline, CDR1 SEHNR and CDR2 FQNEAQ (reference sequence). The CDR3 DNA follows: TGTGCCAGCAGCACCCCCTCAGAGGCTACGCAGTATTTT. It encodes CASSTPSEATQYF.

A few counts support this clonotype. The J gene is TRBJ2-1, the V gene TRBV4-3, with 8 bases identical to TRBD2. The CDR3 spans 16 residues. V lost 0 bases, J lost 9 bases, and 10 bases stayed unmatched. Germline loops: CDR1 LGHNA, CDR2 YSLEER. The chain's CDR3 is CASSQDPPGGRGEQFF. The CDR3 DNA reads as TGCGCCAGCAGCCAAGATCCGCCGGGGGGGAGAGGTGAGCAGTTCTTC.

V and J are TRBV12-3 or TRBV12-4 and TRBJ1-1, with TRBD1 identical over 8 bases. V shed 5 bases and J 5 bases; nucleotides not matched to a gene: 13. The CDR3 runs to 16 residues. The CDR3 protein is CASSPVGRTGSTEAFF. The CDR3 bases are TGTGCCAGCAGTCCGGTGGGCCGGACAGGGAGTACTGAAGCTTTCTTT.

The chain joins TRBV4-1 to TRBJ2-7, with D perhaps TRBD2 (5 bases). The CDR3 totals 12 residues. CDR1 is MGHRA, CDR2 YSYEKL, per germline. V was pared by 1 base and J by 6 bases, with 7 bases between. CDR3 in amino acids: CASSQAGGEQYV. In DNA form, the CDR3 reads TGCGCCAGCAGCCAAGCCGGAGGCGAGCAGTACGTC.

The rearrangement joins TRBV7-2 to TRBJ2-7, with TRBD2 matching over 7 bases. The CDR3 extends over 15 amino acids. After removal of 3 bases from V and 3 bases from J, the junction contained 8 bases not matched to a gene. Germline CDR1 and CDR2: SGHTA and FQGNSA. CDR3 protein: CASSFGPGTNYEQYF. As DNA, the CDR3 is TGTGCCAGCAGCTTCGGCCCGGGGACTAACTACGAGCAGTACTTC.

Ten or more counts support this clonotype. The rearrangement joins TRBV3-2 to TRBJ2-7. TRBV3-2 represents a pseudogene. The CDR3 has 13 amino acids. In DNA, the CDR3 is TGTGCCAGCAGCCAAGACGGAGACTACGAGCAGTACGTC. It is translated as CASSQDGDYEQYV.

This clonotype was seen more than once but under ten times. The rearrangement links TRBV5-5 to TRBJ2-7; the match to TRBD1 covers 7 bases. The V segment lost 5 bases and the J segment 6 bases; nucleotides outside the gene matches: 8. This CDR3 region has 13 residues. CDR1 and CDR2 (germline): SGHKS, YYEKEE (reference sequence). In DNA form, the CDR3 reads TGTGCCAGCAGTCCGGGACAGCCAGCCGAGCAGTACTTC. Its protein product is CASSPGQPAEQYF.

This clonotype was recorded a few times. V is TRBV6-5 and J is TRBJ1-2, with a possible D match to TRBD1 (6 bases). The V gene's germline CDR1 is MNHEY and CDR2 SVGAGI. Between the trimmed V and J ends, which lost 5 bases and 6 bases, there was a span of 10 bases. CDR3 length: 12 residues. The CDR3 spells CASSRAGDGYTF. CDR3 bases: TGTGCCAGCAGTAGGGCAGGGGATGGCTACACCTTC.

This clonotype came up a few times. V usage is TRBV7-9 and J usage is TRBJ2-3; 7 bases agree with TRBD2. Germline CDR1 reads SEHNR; CDR2 reads FQNEAQ (reference sequence). J lost 1 base, V lost 1 base, and 11 bases had no gene match. This CDR3 comprises 18 residues. The CDR3, as DNA: TGTGCCAGCAGCTTAGGATTGGGTAGCGGGCCGGGCACAGATACGCAGTATTTT. Amino acid sequence: CASSLGLGSGPGTDTQYF. Full variable domain (outside the CDR3, taken from reference TRBV7-9 and TRBJ2-3): DTGVSQNPRHKITKRGQNVTFRCDPISEHNRLYWYRQTLGQGPEFLTYFQNEAQLEKSRLLSDRFSAERPKGSFSTLEIQRTEQGDSAMYLCASSLGLGSGPGTDTQYFGPGTRLTVL.

The sample holds a few counts of this clonotype. V and J are TRBV14 and TRBJ2-1; TRBD2 matches 7 bases. Germline-derived CDR1 and CDR2 are SGHDN and FVKESK. Unmatched junction bases numbered 9, after V lost 1 base and J lost 3 bases. This CDR3 comprises 17 residues. CDR3 amino acids: CASSQVYPGGFYNEQFF. CDR3 nucleotide sequence: TGTGCCAGCAGCCAAGTGTATCCGGGGGGATTCTACAATGAGCAGTTCTTC.

This clonotype has just a few counts. The chain is built from TRBV7-9 and TRBJ2-1, with 9 nucleotides matching TRBD1. The CDR3 contains 16 residues. Trimming at V came to 2 bases and at J to 7 bases, leaving 9 bases not matched to a gene. Germline values: CDR1 SEHNR, CDR2 FQNEAQ (reference sequence). Here the CDR3 reads CASSLLSGTGLNEQFF. The CDR3 nucleotides read TGTGCCAGCAGCTTACTATCCGGGACAGGGTTGAATGAGCAGTTCTTC.

The chain combines TRBV6-6 with TRBJ1-6, with TRBD1 as a possible D gene (5 bases). CDR1 and CDR2 from the germline V gene are MNHNY and SVGAGI (reference sequence). Trimming shortened V by 4 bases and J by 9 bases, and 10 bases separated the two germline ends. The CDR3 is 13 amino acids. The chain's CDR3 is CASSSQGSSPLHF. The CDR3 DNA reads TGTGCCAGCAGTTCCCAGGGATCTTCACCCCTCCACTTT.

This clonotype was counted at least ten times. V and J are TRBV4-2 and TRBJ1-3; D gene ambiguous. CDR1 and CDR2 (germline): LGHNA, YNFKEQ. V lost 5 bases and J 0 bases, leaving 11 bases between the germline ends. This CDR3 contains 15 residues. CDR3 DNA sequence: TGTGCCAGCAGCGACCGAGGGAGCTCTGGAAACACCATATATTTT. Encoded protein: CASSDRGSSGNTIYF.